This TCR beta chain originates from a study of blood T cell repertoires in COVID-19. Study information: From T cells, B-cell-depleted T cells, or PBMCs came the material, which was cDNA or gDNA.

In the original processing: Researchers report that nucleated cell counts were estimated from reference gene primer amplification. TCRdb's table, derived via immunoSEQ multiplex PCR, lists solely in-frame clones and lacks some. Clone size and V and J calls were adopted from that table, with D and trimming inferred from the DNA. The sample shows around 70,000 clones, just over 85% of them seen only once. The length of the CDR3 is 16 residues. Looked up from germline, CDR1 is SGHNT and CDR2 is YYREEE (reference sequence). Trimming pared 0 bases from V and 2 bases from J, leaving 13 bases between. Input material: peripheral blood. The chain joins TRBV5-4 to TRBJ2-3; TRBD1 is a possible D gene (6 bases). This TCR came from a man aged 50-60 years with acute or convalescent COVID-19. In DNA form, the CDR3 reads TGTGCCAGCAGCTTGGCCTTGGACAGATCCACAGATACGCAGTATTTT. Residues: CASSLALDRSTDTQYF.